The T cell receptor (beta chain) under discussion was sequenced for a study of neoadjuvant anti-PD-1 for oral cavity cancer (dated by TCRdb to 2020 to 2022). The study in broad terms: Before curative-intent surgical resection, most patients were given three to four biweekly doses of nivolumab at 3 mg/kg. Patients without progression received a fourth nivolumab dose around day 43 and underwent definitive surgical resection on days 50-56. Under RECIST 1.1, patients with complete response, partial response or stable disease were classed as responders, and patients with progression were classed as non-responders. There were 12 patients in the parent correlative cohort, and the response rate was roughly 33%.

V loses 5 bases at its end and J loses 6 bases; junction bases beyond the gene matches: 7. Including cysteine and phenylalanine, the CDR3 has 13 amino acids. Only CDR3 DNA remains: 39 bases, in frame from the first base. Reading the germline V gene gives CDR1 SGHVS and CDR2 FQNEAQ. The time point label on this specimen signifies: before neoadjuvant nivolumab. None of the patients had received prior systemic or radiation treatment, and all were newly diagnosed with stage II-IVA oral cavity squamous cell carcinoma. Everyone in the cohort had locally advanced, HPV-negative oral cavity squamous cell carcinoma. No culture maintenance or expansion was done, as the peripheral blood mononuclear cells went straight to analysis. Samples were obtained from a longitudinal correlative study of a single-arm phase II trial of neoadjuvant nivolumab in oral cavity squamous cell carcinoma. Subject-matched pre- and post-treatment PBMCs and tumors from three responders and three non-responders were subjected to genomic DNA-based TCRbeta sequencing. Peripheral blood mononuclear cells were collected before nivolumab treatment and again after treatment, at the time of surgery. The Maxwell RSC DNA from Cells kit was used to isolate genomic DNA from PBMCs.

The paper's findings and limits, for the study overall: After neoadjuvant nivolumab, non-responders showed significantly higher T cell clonality (Gini index) in PBMCs than responders did. A higher pretreatment blood Treg/Th17 ratio correlated with both higher pretreatment blood TCRbeta clonality and lower post-treatment tumor TCRbeta clonality. Only three patients per response group were included in the TCR analyses, and larger cohorts for validation were called for by the authors.

Remarks on this clone: Its antigen is unknown. Base qualities are missing; no much larger clone stands one base away.

For deep sequencing, PBMC libraries mostly used 400 to 500 ng of input genomic DNA, with six replicates for each sample. The immunoSEQ hsTCRbeta kit was used to prepare TCRbeta libraries according to the manufacturer's instructions. The completed libraries were mixed into a single pool at 3 nM, then sequenced with an Illumina NovaSeq 6000 S4 flow cell. Per the source publication's procedure: Raw data preprocessing and quality control were performed with the immunoSEQ Analyzer. The analysis was restricted to productive rearrangements, with each unique CDR3 amino acid sequence defining a clonotype. Using the R package tcR, the researchers computed the Gini-Simpson index as their estimate of repertoire clonality. Student's t test was used to compare Gini indices, while Pearson correlation assessed associations with tumor size change. TCRdb carries this immuneACCESS record with in-frame sequences only. Its versions omit some clonotypes, under half of them owing to an unresolved V gene in the studies checked, with the rest unexplained. The V and J calls and clone size were taken over from that table, and D and trimming were inferred from the DNA. This sample comprises tens of thousands of clones, 70% to 85% of them detected only once. 2% to 3% of the sample belongs to the ten largest clones.

The TCR was taken from a person aged 35-80 years with oral cavity squamous cell carcinoma. Rearrangement joined TRBV7-8 to TRBJ2-7; TRBD1 matches 7 bases in the middle. This specimen consisted of PBMCs, obtained before nivolumab (anti-PD-1) treatment. The DNA sequence is TGTGCCAGCAGCACAGGGGCCCTCGGCGAGCAGTACTTC. Its protein product is CASSTGALGEQYF.